The present T cell receptor beta chain was sequenced within a study of T cell responses to AZD1222 COVID-19 vaccine. Data came from immunoSEQ multiplex PCR; TCRdb stores just in-frame clones and leaves some out. The profile shows 150,000 to 200,000 clones, about 92% of them singletons. V dropped 3 bases and J dropped 5 bases, with 10 bases sitting between them. CDR1 is MDHEN, CDR2 SYDVKM, per germline. The CDR3 loop spans 13 amino acids. The chain joins TRBV28 to TRBJ1-2; possible D gene TRBD1, 5 bases. The material was peripheral blood, obtained on day 0 of AZD1222 vaccination. This sequence was found in an adult in good health. DNA of the CDR3: TGTGCCAGCAGTTTGGGGACGGCTTATGGCTACACCTTC. This gives the protein CASSLGTAYGYTF.